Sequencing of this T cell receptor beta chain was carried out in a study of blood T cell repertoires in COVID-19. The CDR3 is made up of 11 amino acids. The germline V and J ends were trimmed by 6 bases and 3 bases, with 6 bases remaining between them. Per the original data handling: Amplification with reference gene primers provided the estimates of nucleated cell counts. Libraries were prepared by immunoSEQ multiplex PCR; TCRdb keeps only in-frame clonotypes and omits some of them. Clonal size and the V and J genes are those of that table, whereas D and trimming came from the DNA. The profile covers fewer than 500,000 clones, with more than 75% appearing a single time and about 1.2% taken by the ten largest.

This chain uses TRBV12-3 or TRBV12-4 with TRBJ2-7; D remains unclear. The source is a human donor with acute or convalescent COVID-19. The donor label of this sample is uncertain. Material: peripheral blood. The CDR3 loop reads CASRQHYEQYF. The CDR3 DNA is TGTGCCAGCAGGCAACACTACGAGCAGTACTTC.